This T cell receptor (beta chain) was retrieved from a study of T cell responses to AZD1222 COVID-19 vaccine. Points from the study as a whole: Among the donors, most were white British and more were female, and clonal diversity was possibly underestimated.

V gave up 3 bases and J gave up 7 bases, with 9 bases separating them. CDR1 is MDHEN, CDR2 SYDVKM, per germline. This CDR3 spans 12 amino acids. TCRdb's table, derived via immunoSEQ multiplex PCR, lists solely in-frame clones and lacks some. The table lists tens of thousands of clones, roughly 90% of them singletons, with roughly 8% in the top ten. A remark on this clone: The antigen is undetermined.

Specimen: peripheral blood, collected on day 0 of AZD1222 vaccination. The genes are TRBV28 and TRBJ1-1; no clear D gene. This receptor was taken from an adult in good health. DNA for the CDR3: TGTGCCAGCAGTTTTCACGGATTTGAAGCTTTCTTT. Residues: CASSFHGFEAFF.